Described below is a single T cell receptor beta chain sequence and its context. No antigen is known for it. This CDR3 has 15 amino acids. Between the trimmed V and J ends, which lost 2 bases and 0 bases, there was a span of 8 bases. Germline V gene sequence: CDR1 SGHNT, CDR2 YYREEE (reference sequence). Both 60 Vbeta primers and 13 Jbeta primers went into the PCR. The assay was immunoSEQ multiplex PCR, and TCRdb's table has in-frame clones only and misses some. The sample yields approximately 59,000 clones, 68% seen once. The data originate from a study of cytomegalovirus exposure and HLA in healthy donors. Study at large: HLA-typed donors were the source of approximately 86 million unique TCRs held in an early data release. Ancestry clustering placed about 80% of under 450 genotyped donors in the Caucasian-associated cluster.

Findings and limits, study-wide: Earlier analysis found most TCR beta V segments productive about 90% or about 30% of the time.

Unrecorded immune exposures were likely, despite nominal health at sampling. The gene calls are TRBV5-4 and TRBJ2-2; D not certain. This clonotype originated in a man aged 35 to 55 in good health and CMV-seropositive. The sample was PBMCs. CDR3 sequence reads: CASSLDNTNTGELFF. The CDR3 DNA is TGTGCCAGCAGCTTAGACAACACGAACACCGGGGAGCTGTTTTTT.